These 9 T cell receptor beta chains originate from one sample sequenced in a study of blood T cell repertoires in COVID-19. Here immunoSEQ multiplex PCR was the method, and the copy in TCRdb shows in-frame clones only, minus some. The sample records 120,000 to 150,000 clones, roughly 87% being singletons. The sequenced sample was peripheral blood. These receptors originate from a human donor in a cohort sampled during active COVID-19.

This clone was recorded once. This chain connects TRBV18 to TRBJ2-7, with D possibly matching TRBD2 (5 bases). The CDR3 length is 14 residues. Per the germline V gene, CDR1 is KGHSH and CDR2 is LQKENI. Trimming shortened V by 5 bases and J by 4 bases, and 15 bases separated the two germline ends. The CDR3 sequence: CASSSSGVGYEQYF. The CDR3 nucleotides read TGTGCCAGCTCATCTTCCGGGGTGGGGTACGAGCAGTACTTC. Full variable domain (remainder filled in from reference TRBV18 and TRBJ2-7): NAGVMQNPRHLVRRRGQEARLRCSPMKGHSHVYWYRQLPEEGLKFMVYLQKENIIDESGMPKERFSAEFPKEGPSILRIQQVVRGDSAAYFCASSSSGVGYEQYFGPGTRLTVT.

The J gene is TRBJ1-5, the V gene TRBV12-3 or TRBV12-4; D uncertain. CDR3 length: 11 residues. The ends were cut back, 3 bases at V and 9 bases at J, with 6 bases in the middle. CDR3 sequence (DNA): TGTGCCAGCAGTTTGACTGGGCCCCAGCATTTT. It specifies CASSLTGPQHF.

The chain employs TRBV7-3 and TRBJ2-7; 11 bases align to TRBD1. The CDR3 consists of 15 residues. Germline V gene data show CDR1 as SGHTA and CDR2 as FQGTGA. Trimming took 6 bases from V and 2 from J; bases not matched to a gene: 6. In DNA, the CDR3 is TGTGCCAGCAGTCCCGGGACAGGGGGGACCTACGAGCAGTACTTC. Translation gives CASSPGTGGTYEQYF.

CDR3 loop: CASSLLGTTGELFF. DNA for the CDR3: TGTGCCAGCAGCTTACTGGGCACCACCGGGGAGCTGTTTTTT. The V call is TRBV7-3, the J call TRBJ2-2; D is uncertain. The CDR3 length is 14 residues. Germline CDR1 is SGHTA and CDR2 is FQGTGA. V dropped 2 bases and J dropped 4 bases, with 8 bases sitting between them.

The genes are TRBV5-6 and TRBJ2-2; 11 bases match TRBD1. CDR3 length: 15 amino acids. Germline assignment: CDR1 SGHDT and CDR2 YYEEEE. The V and J ends lost 1 base and 10 bases, in that order; junction bases with no gene match: 6. The CDR3 is CASSLLGQGGPELFF. The CDR3 coding sequence is TGTGCCAGCAGCTTGTTGGGACAGGGGGGCCCGGAGCTGTTTTTT.

In DNA, the CDR3 is TGTGCCAGCGGGACAGCTTACGAGCAGTACTTC. Its translation is CASGTAYEQYF. The chain joins TRBV25-1 to TRBJ2-7, with TRBD1 identical over 7 bases. V lost 8 bases to trimming and J lost 4 bases; unmatched junction nucleotides: 2. Germline V gives CDR1 MGHDK, CDR2 SYGVNS. This CDR3 region has 11 residues.

The J gene is TRBJ1-2, the V gene TRBV5-4; 9 bases are shared with TRBD1. The CDR3 length is 14 residues. V was clipped by 4 bases and J by 8 bases; unmatched bases: 9. CDR1 is SGHNT and CDR2 is YYREEE in the germline V gene (reference sequence). CDR3 DNA sequence: TGTGCCAGCAGCCCGGGGGGGACAGGGTCCGGCTACACCTTC. This gives the protein CASSPGGTGSGYTF.

J is TRBJ2-5 and V is TRBV11-2; D may be TRBD1 (6 bases). This CDR3 region has 15 residues. CDR1 is SGHAT, CDR2 FQNNGV, per germline. V was clipped by 5 bases and J by 5 bases, with 18 bases between them. The CDR3 sequence: CASSPNIGGAETQYF. The DNA for the CDR3 is TGTGCCAGCAGCCCCAATATAGGGGGTGCGGAGACCCAGTACTTC.

This clone was recorded only once. The rearrangement links TRBV12-5 to TRBJ2-3; TRBD1 aligns across 9 bases. From germline, CDR1 is LGHNT and CDR2 FRNRAP. This CDR3 comprises 15 residues. With V trimmed by 3 bases and J by 6 bases, 7 bases remained unmatched. This chain's CDR3 is CASGFDRGVADTQYF. The CDR3 DNA is TGTGCTAGTGGTTTTGACAGGGGGGTGGCTGATACGCAGTATTTT. The full variable domain, rest sourced from reference TRBV12-5 and TRBJ2-3, is DARVTQTPRHKVTEMGQEVTMRCQPILGHNTVFWYRQTMMQGLELLAYFRNRAPLDDSGMPKDRFSAEMPDATLATLKIQPSEPRDSAVYFCASGFDRGVADTQYFGPGTRLTVL.